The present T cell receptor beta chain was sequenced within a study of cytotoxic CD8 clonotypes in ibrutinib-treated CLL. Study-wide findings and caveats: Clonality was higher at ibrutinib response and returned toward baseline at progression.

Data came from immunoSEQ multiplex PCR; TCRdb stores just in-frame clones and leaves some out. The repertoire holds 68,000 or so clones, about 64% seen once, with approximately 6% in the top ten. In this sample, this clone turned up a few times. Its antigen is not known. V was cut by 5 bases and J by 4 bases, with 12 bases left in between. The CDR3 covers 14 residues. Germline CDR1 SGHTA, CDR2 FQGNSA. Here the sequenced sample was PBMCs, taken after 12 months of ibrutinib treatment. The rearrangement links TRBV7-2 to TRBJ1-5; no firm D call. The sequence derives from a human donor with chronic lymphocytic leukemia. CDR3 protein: CASSQASPNQPQHF. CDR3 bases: TGTGCCAGCAGCCAGGCGAGTCCTAATCAGCCCCAGCATTTT.